Listed below are T cell receptor beta chains from one sample, sequenced in a study of Ad26.COV2.S vaccination and SARS-CoV-2 variants. Method: immunoSEQ multiplex PCR; TCRdb's copy keeps in-frame clones and lacks some. The sample lists under 550,000 clones; approximately 87% were seen once. Source: peripheral blood, taken in a trial of Ad26.COV2.S vaccine versus placebo. The receptors originated from a person aged 18-65 years who received the Ad26.COV2.S COVID-19 vaccine or a placebo. The CDR3 runs from the conserved cysteine through the conserved F or W. The D gene is left open where the match is weak. Clone sizes are given selectively: once, few, many, or a class where the clone is expanded.

>TRBD2|TRBV4-2|TRBJ2-7|15|few
TGTGCCAGCAGCCGAAGACGGGGGGGCACCTACGAGCAGTACTTC
CASSRRRGGTYEQYF
>TRBD2|TRBV6-2/TRBV6-3|TRBJ2-7|16|NA
TGTGCCAGCAGTTACGATCCCGGGCGGGACTACTACGAGCAGTACTTC
CASSYDPGRDYYEQYF
>NA|TRBV19|TRBJ2-3|12|NA
TGTGCCAGTAGTTGGGGCACAGATACGCAGTATTTT
CASSWGTDTQYF
>TRBD1|TRBV5-1|TRBJ2-7|13|once
TGCGCCAGCAGCTCCGACAGGGGGCCCGAGCAGTACTTC
CASSSDRGPEQYF
>NA|TRBV2|TRBJ1-1|16|once
TGTGCCAGCAGTGGCAGGGAGGTTCGGGGGACCACTGAAGCTTTCTTT
CASSGREVRGTTEAFF
>TRBD2|TRBV13|TRBJ2-1|20|NA
TGTGCCAGCAGCTTAGATCTAGCGGGGCCAAATAGACCTTCCTACAATGAGCAGTTCTTC
CASSLDLAGPNRPSYNEQFF
>NA|TRBV29-1|TRBJ2-7|10|NA
TGCAGCGTTGACCAGGGACGTCGGTACTTC
CSVDQGRRYF
>TRBD1|TRBV7-9|TRBJ1-1|16|NA
TGTGCCAGCAGCTACGGACCGGGACAGCCGAACACTGAAGCTTTCTTT
CASSYGPGQPNTEAFF
>NA|TRBV28|TRBJ1-3|18|NA
TGTGCCAGCAGTTTACTCCCCGGGGCGCTCAGCTCTGGAAACACCATATATTTT
CASSLLPGALSSGNTIYF
>NA|TRBV30|TRBJ1-1|15|NA
TGTGCCTGGAGTCCCGGTCGGGGCAGGGGCACTGAAGCTTTCTTT
CAWSPGRGRGTEAFF
>NA|TRBV9|TRBJ2-5|16|NA
TGTGCCAGCAGCCCCGATAATGCGGGTTGGAAAGAGACCCAGTACTTC
CASSPDNAGWKETQYF
>TRBD1|TRBV5-1|TRBJ1-1|15|NA
TGCGCCAGCAGCCCCAGTGCAGGGGGCCACACTGAAGCTTTCTTT
CASSPSAGGHTEAFF
>NA|TRBV2|TRBJ2-7|14|NA
TGTGCCAGCCTCCCCGGGAGCAACTCCTACGAGCAGTACTTC
CASLPGSNSYEQYF
>TRBD2|TRBV29-1|TRBJ2-1|13|NA
TGCAGCGTACAGACTAGCGGGGGGCCCGAGCAGTTCTTC
CSVQTSGGPEQFF
>NA|TRBV6-2/TRBV6-3|TRBJ1-5|15|NA
TGTGCCAGCAGCCCTACCAGTTATAGCAATCAGCCCCAGCATTTT
CASSPTSYSNQPQHF
>NA|TRBV5-4|TRBJ1-2|16|NA
TGTGCCAGCAGCTTGGGTACCGGACAGTTCACCTATGGCTACACCTTC
CASSLGTGQFTYGYTF
>TRBD2|TRBV5-1|TRBJ2-5|15|NA
TGCGCCAGCAGCCCCCCCATAGCGGGGGGGGAGACCCAGTACTTC
CASSPPIAGGETQYF
>NA|TRBV2|TRBJ2-3|15|NA
TGTGCCAGCGGCGACACTTCGACTAGCACAGATACGCAGTATTTT
CASGDTSTSTDTQYF
>NA|TRBV28|TRBJ2-7|17|NA
TGTGCCAGCAGTTTATCCCCTTGGGCAGGGGCCTGGTACGAGCAGTACTTC
CASSLSPWAGAWYEQYF
>NA|TRBV6-2/TRBV6-3|TRBJ2-6|14|NA
TGTGCCAGCAGTTGGGACTCTGGGGCCAACGTCCTGACTTTC
CASSWDSGANVLTF
>NA|TRBV15|TRBJ2-5|15|NA
TGTGCCACCAGCAGAGATAGGGCAGGGGTCGAGACCCAGTACTTC
CATSRDRAGVETQYF
>TRBD1|TRBV28|TRBJ1-4|19|once
TGTGCCAGCAGCCCCAACTGGGGGGGACAGGGGGCAACTAATGAAAAACTGTTTTTT
CASSPNWGGQGATNEKLFF
>TRBD2|TRBV7-2|TRBJ2-3|16|NA
TGTGCCAGCAGCTTAGTACTAGCGGGGGGGCCATATACGCAGTATTTT
CASSLVLAGGPYTQYF
>NA|TRBV7-8|TRBJ1-4|16|NA
TGTGCCAGCAGCTTAAAAGGCTGGACCGCGAATGAAAAACTGTTTTTT
CASSLKGWTANEKLFF
>NA|TRBV6-6|TRBJ1-3|16|NA
TGTGCCAGCAGCTACAGGGACACGACCTCGGGAAACACCATATATTTT
CASSYRDTTSGNTIYF
>NA|TRBV3-1/TRBV3-2|TRBJ2-7|14|NA
TGTGCCAGCAGCCCACCTTCCCAGCCCTACGAGCAGTACTTC
CASSPPSQPYEQYF
>TRBD1|TRBV24-1|TRBJ2-1|20|NA
TGTGCCACCAGTGAAAACCCGCCCTTTTACAGGGGGCCCTCCTACAATGAGCAGTTCTTC
CATSENPPFYRGPSYNEQFF
>TRBD1|TRBV10-3|TRBJ1-1|16|NA
TGTGCCATCAGTGAGGTCGACAGGGGAATAGGAACTGAAGCTTTCTTT
CAISEVDRGIGTEAFF